What follows are 21 T cell receptor beta chains derived from one specimen sequenced in a study of blood T cell repertoires in COVID-19. Sequenced by immunoSEQ multiplex PCR; TCRdb stores in-frame clones only, minus some. The sample contains about 160,000 clones, roughly 93% of which appear only once. Sequencing was performed on peripheral blood. All receptors derive from a man between 18 and 29 years old with acute or convalescent COVID-19.

The genes are TRBV7-8 and TRBJ1-1, with D perhaps matching TRBD1 (5 bases). Between the trimmed V and J ends, which lost 5 bases and 4 bases, there was a span of 11 bases. Per the germline V gene, CDR1 is SGHVS and CDR2 is FQNEAQ. This CDR3 has 13 amino acids. In DNA, the CDR3 is TGTGCCAGCAGCCACAGGTGGACCACTGAAGCTTTCTTT. Amino acid sequence: CASSHRWTTEAFF.

This chain connects TRBV12-3 or TRBV12-4 to TRBJ2-1; D is ambiguous. There are 10 residues in the CDR3. V was clipped by 6 bases and J by 7 bases, with 4 bases between them. CDR3 nucleotide sequence: TGTGCCAGCAGACAAAATGAGCAGTTCTTC. As protein: CASRQNEQFF.

In its sample, this clone was seen once. The chain uses TRBV19 and TRBJ1-1; 9 nucleotides agree with TRBD1. The CDR3 contains 13 residues. V was pared by 7 bases and J by 0 bases, with 0 bases of the junction left unmatched. Per germline, CDR1 LNHDA and CDR2 SQIVND (reference sequence). The CDR3 is CASNRGLNTEAFF. In DNA form, the CDR3 reads TGTGCCAGTAACAGGGGGCTGAACACTGAAGCTTTCTTT.

This clone was detected only a few times. The rearrangement links TRBV11-2 to TRBJ2-2; 7 bases fit TRBD1. The CDR3 runs 14 residues. The germline V gene encodes CDR1 SGHAT and CDR2 FQNNGV. With 8 bases clipped from V and 6 bases from J, the junction kept 9 bases outside the gene matches. In DNA, the CDR3 is TGTGCCAGCTCCAAACAGGGGTTCGCCGGGGAGCTGTTTTTT. This translates into CASSKQGFAGELFF. The variable domain in full, with the rest retrieved from reference TRBV11-2 and TRBJ2-2, is EAGVAQSPRYKIIEKRQSVAFWCNPISGHATLYWYQQILGQGPKLLIQFQNNGVVDDSQLPKDRFSAERLKGVDSTLKIQPAKLEDSAVYLCASSKQGFAGELFFGEGSRLTVL.

This chain connects TRBV9 to TRBJ2-3, with D possibly TRBD1 on 6 matching bases. V lost 3 bases and J 4 bases, leaving 15 bases between the germline ends. This CDR3 spans 15 amino acids. The germline V gene encodes CDR1 SGDLS and CDR2 YYNGEE. In DNA, the CDR3 is TGTGCCAGCAGCGCAACAGGGTTTTCGTCAGATACGCAGTATTTT. As protein: CASSATGFSSDTQYF.

This chain connects TRBV11-2 to TRBJ1-5; a weak D match, TRBD1 (6 bases). Looked up from germline, CDR1 is SGHAT and CDR2 is FQNNGV. Between the trimmed V and J ends, which lost 0 bases and 7 bases, there was a span of 13 bases. CDR3 size: 15 residues. The CDR3 DNA reads as TGTGCCAGCAGCTTAGATTTGGGGGGGACACAGCCCCAGCATTTT. This codes for CASSLDLGGTQPQHF.

The chain links TRBV5-1 to TRBJ2-5; 10 positions match TRBD1. Germline assignment: CDR1 SGHRS and CDR2 YFSETQ. J lost 1 base, V lost 1 base, and 7 bases had no gene match. The CDR3 is made up of 17 amino acids. The CDR3 nucleotides are TGCGCCAGCAGCTTGCTGGGACAGGGGTTCTTCCAAGAGACCCAGTACTTC. This encodes CASSLLGQGFFQETQYF.

V is TRBV5-6 and J is TRBJ2-4; D might be TRBD1 (6 bases). The CDR3 covers 15 residues. Trimming took 0 bases from V and 4 from J, leaving 11 bases between them. Germline lookup yields CDR1 SGHDT and CDR2 YYEEEE. DNA for the CDR3: TGTGCCAGCAGCTTGGGGACAGCTCAGAAAAACATTCAGTACTTC. Encoded protein: CASSLGTAQKNIQYF.

This chain links TRBV4-2 with TRBJ2-5; the D gene is possibly TRBD2 (5 bases). Germline CDR1 is LGHNA and CDR2 is YNFKEQ. CDR3 length: 15 residues. Trimming cost V 4 bases and J 0 bases, with 12 bases left between them. For the CDR3, the DNA is TGTGCCAGCAGCCCGCGGGCTACGTACCAAGAGACCCAGTACTTC. Translation: CASSPRATYQETQYF.

This chain uses TRBV5-1 with TRBJ1-1, with 9 bases aligning to TRBD1. With 3 bases clipped from V and 1 base from J, the junction kept 4 bases outside the gene matches. Germline V gene lookup returns CDR1 SGHRS and CDR2 YFSETQ. The CDR3 extends over 15 amino acids. In DNA form, the CDR3 reads TGCGCCAGCAGCTCGTGGGACAGGGCGAACACTGAAGCTTTCTTT. Encoded protein: CASSSWDRANTEAFF.

The chain joins TRBV7-9 to TRBJ1-1, with 7 bases lining up with TRBD1. The germline CDR1 and CDR2 sequences are SEHNR and FQNEAQ (reference sequence). The CDR3 runs to 18 residues. V dropped 1 base and J dropped 0; count of bases not matched to a gene: 11. The DNA for the CDR3 is TGTGCCAGCAGCTTAGACAGGGGCTATTCTTGGATGAACACTGAAGCTTTCTTT. This gives the protein CASSLDRGYSWMNTEAFF.

The chain joins TRBV24-1 to TRBJ2-1; 11 nucleotides agree with TRBD1. There are 14 residues in the CDR3. CDR1 and CDR2 from the germline V gene are KGHDR and SFDVKD. Germline trimming cut 7 bases from V and 9 bases from J; bases unmatched to any gene: 7. DNA of the CDR3: TGTGCCACCAGAGGACAGGGGGCAGTCAGTGAGCAGTTCTTC. Its translation: CATRGQGAVSEQFF.

V gene TRBV10-1 combines with J gene TRBJ2-5; 7 nucleotides match TRBD1. V dropped 2 bases and J dropped 3; count of bases not matched to a gene: 0. The CDR3 consists of 13 residues. Germline V gives CDR1 WNHNN, CDR2 SYGVQD (reference sequence). For the CDR3, the DNA is TGCGCCAGCAGTGAGACAGGGGAAGAGACCCAGTACTTC. It is translated as CASSETGEETQYF.

The gene calls are TRBV19 and TRBJ2-1; D is perhaps TRBD1 (6 bases). Between the trimmed V and J ends, which lost 1 base and 4 bases, there was a span of 11 bases. Germline assignment: CDR1 LNHDA and CDR2 SQIVND (reference sequence). This CDR3 comprises 15 residues. This CDR3 is CASSIAGQMYNEQFF. In nucleotides, the CDR3 is TGTGCCAGTAGTATAGCTGGACAGATGTACAATGAGCAGTTCTTC.

The V call is TRBV6-5, the J call TRBJ1-2, with D maybe TRBD1 (6 bases). CDR1 is MNHEY, CDR2 SVGAGI, per germline. The CDR3 is 14 amino acids. V dropped 6 bases and J dropped 4 bases, with 15 bases sitting between them. The CDR3 nucleotides read TGTGCCAGCAGAACAAACAGGGAGGGCTATGGCTACACCTTC. Translated: CASRTNREGYGYTF.

This clone was recorded a few times. V is TRBV7-9 and J is TRBJ2-1; 9 bases align to TRBD1. Germline CDR1 and CDR2: SEHNR and FQNEAQ (reference sequence). The CDR3 totals 17 residues. The V segment lost 4 bases and the J segment 6 bases; nucleotides outside the gene matches: 13. CDR3 loop: CASSSPLRDREINEQFF. The CDR3 nucleotides are TGTGCCAGCAGCTCACCACTCCGGGACAGGGAGATCAATGAGCAGTTCTTC.

The rearrangement joins TRBV27 to TRBJ1-5, with TRBD1 as a possible D gene (6 bases). Germline CDR1 and CDR2: MNHEY and SMNVEV (reference sequence). V lost 2 bases, J lost 9 bases, and 11 bases lay in between. The CDR3 covers 13 residues. The CDR3 loop reads CASSLTDSGPQHF. CDR3 nucleotide sequence: TGTGCCAGCAGTTTAACGGACAGCGGGCCCCAGCATTTT.

For the CDR3, the DNA is TGTGCCAGCTCACCACAGGGGGTTGGTAATGAAAAACTGTTTTTT. It codes for CASSPQGVGNEKLFF. The chain joins TRBV18 to TRBJ1-4, with D tentatively TRBD1 (6 bases). Per germline, CDR1 KGHSH and CDR2 LQKENI. The ends were cut back, 1 base at V and 4 bases at J, with 10 bases in the middle. The CDR3 has 15 residues.

The rearrangement uses TRBV5-4 and TRBJ2-1; D is undetermined. This CDR3 spans 13 amino acids. Germline V gives CDR1 SGHNT, CDR2 YYREEE (reference sequence). Trimming cost V 1 base and J 5 bases, with 7 bases left between them. CDR3 DNA sequence: TGTGCCAGCAGCTTGATGTTTAACAATGAGCAGTTCTTC. The encoded protein is CASSLMFNNEQFF.

In its sample, this clone was seen once. The rearrangement joins TRBV2 to TRBJ2-1, with TRBD1 identical over 7 bases. The junction had 9 bases not matched to a gene; V was cut back by 6 bases and J by 4 bases. From germline, CDR1 is SNHLY and CDR2 FYNNEI. The CDR3 sequence is 15 residues long. CDR3 amino acids: CASSPDRERYNEQFF. CDR3 DNA: TGTGCCAGCAGCCCCGACAGGGAACGGTACAATGAGCAGTTCTTC.

The chain employs TRBV2 and TRBJ2-5, with TRBD2 identical over 8 bases. There are 14 residues in the CDR3. CDR1 SNHLY and CDR2 FYNNEI come from the germline V gene. After removal of 5 bases from V and 1 base from J, the junction contained 3 bases not matched to a gene. DNA for the CDR3: TGTGCCAGCAGTCGGACTAGCAGCCAAGAGACCCAGTACTTC. Translating it yields CASSRTSSQETQYF.